These 23 T cell receptor beta chains share one sample of origin, sequenced in a study of CD8+ T cells in alopecia areata. Following RNA extraction, reverse transcription yielded cDNA that acted as the sequencing template. TCRdb's copy holds only in-frame clones and misses some; the assay was immunoSEQ multiplex PCR. Here the sample spans 150,000 to 200,000 clones, around 71% being singletons. Regarding treatment: oral pan-JAK inhibitor, 5-10 mg twice daily. The sample here was CD4+ T cells sorted from blood, taken at week 4, from a patient treated with tofacitinib. Receptor source: a human donor with alopecia areata.

This clone has just a few counts. The V and J genes are TRBV11-3 and TRBJ2-7, with 11 bases that match TRBD2. Looked up from germline, CDR1 is SGHNT and CDR2 is YENEEA. The CDR3 spans 15 residues. The ends lost 5 bases at V and 7 bases at J; junction bases unmatched: 10. CDR3 DNA: TGTGCCAGCAGCAACTCTAGCGGGGGGTCGGATGAGCAGTACTTC. This sequence encodes CASSNSSGGSDEQYF.

A note on this clone: Other DNA sequences of this sample code for an identical CDR3. The chain links TRBV15 to TRBJ2-5, with D hard to call. Germline-derived CDR1 and CDR2 are LNHNV and YYDKDF (reference sequence). CDR3 size: 12 residues. The ends were cut back, 0 bases at V and 5 bases at J, with 4 bases in the middle. CDR3 sequence reads: CATSRDLETQYF. The CDR3 nucleotides are TGTGCCACCAGCAGAGATTTGGAGACCCAGTACTTC.

V and J are TRBV4-3 and TRBJ1-1; TRBD1 agrees at 8 bases. Germline lookup yields CDR1 LGHNA and CDR2 YSLEER. The V and J ends lost 4 bases and 0 bases, in that order; junction bases with no gene match: 4. The CDR3 runs 15 residues. The CDR3 nucleotides are TGCGCCAGCAGCCGGACAGGGTTAATGAACACTGAAGCTTTCTTT. Encoded protein: CASSRTGLMNTEAFF.

The chain joins TRBV6-1 to TRBJ1-2; 10 bases are a match to TRBD1. V trimming: 6 bases; J trimming: 6 bases; junction bases outside the gene matches: 4. In germline, CDR1 is MNHNS, CDR2 SASEGT. The CDR3 extends over 13 amino acids. In nucleotides, the CDR3 is TGTGCCAGCAGCGGACAGGGGGGCAATGGCTACACCTTC. Protein product: CASSGQGGNGYTF.

This chain uses TRBV11-2 with TRBJ2-5; D remains ambiguous. CDR1 is SGHAT, CDR2 FQNNGV, per germline. Trimming stripped 1 base from V and 2 bases from J, with 5 bases between. There are 13 residues in the CDR3. The CDR3 region is CASSLGRQETQYF. The CDR3 DNA sequence: TGTGCCAGCAGCTTAGGGCGGCAAGAGACCCAGTACTTC.

V usage is TRBV25-1 and J usage is TRBJ1-1; weak D call: TRBD1 (5 bases). Trimming shortened V by 3 bases and J by 4 bases, and 15 bases separated the two germline ends. The germline gives CDR1 MGHDK, CDR2 SYGVNS. There are 15 residues in the CDR3. For the CDR3, the DNA is TGTGCCAGCAGTGATCCGAGGTCAGGGACCACTGAAGCTTTCTTT. It is translated as CASSDPRSGTTEAFF.

This chain connects TRBV25-1 to TRBJ1-2, with D uncertain. Germline CDR1 reads MGHDK; CDR2 reads SYGVNS. The ends were cut back, 4 bases at V and 8 bases at J, with 11 bases in the middle. This CDR3 region has 12 residues. The CDR3 is CASSVRGRGYTF. CDR3 nucleotides: TGTGCCAGCAGTGTCCGGGGTCGAGGCTACACCTTC.

As DNA, the CDR3 is TGCGCCAGCAGCTTGGGGGACAGCCCGAACACCGGGGAGCTGTTTTTT. Protein product: CASSLGDSPNTGELFF. The chain combines TRBV5-1 with TRBJ2-2; 7 nucleotides match TRBD1. The CDR3 has 16 amino acids. In germline, CDR1 is SGHRS, CDR2 YFSETQ. After removal of 0 bases from V and 0 bases from J, the junction contained 2 bases not matched to a gene. Variable domain in full (rest from reference TRBV5-1 and TRBJ2-2): KAGVTQTPRYLIKTRGQQVTLSCSPISGHRSVSWYQQTPGQGLQFLFEYFSETQRNKGNFPGRFSGRQFSNSRSEMNVSTLELGDSALYLCASSLGDSPNTGELFFGEGSRLTVL.

This chain links TRBV5-1 with TRBJ2-1; D might be TRBD1 (5 bases). The CDR3 extends over 15 amino acids. Germline V CDR1 and CDR2: SGHRS, YFSETQ. V gave up 4 bases and J gave up 0 bases, with 11 bases separating them. In DNA, the CDR3 is TGCGCCAGCAGCGAGACAGATAGCTCCTACAATGAGCAGTTCTTC. It encodes CASSETDSSYNEQFF.

The chain couples TRBV15 to TRBJ2-7; the match to TRBD1 covers 7 bases. There are 12 residues in the CDR3. CDR1 and CDR2 from the germline V gene are LNHNV and YYDKDF (reference sequence). Unmatched junction bases numbered 2, after V lost 2 bases and J lost 7 bases. Here the CDR3 reads CATSRSRGEQYF. The CDR3 nucleotides are TGTGCCACCAGCAGATCCAGGGGGGAGCAGTACTTC.

This clone was detected a few times. The rearrangement links TRBV5-1 to TRBJ1-1; D is unclear. Germline CDR1 reads SGHRS; CDR2 reads YFSETQ. V lost 4 bases, J lost 3 bases, and 13 bases lay in between. The CDR3 has 14 amino acids. CDR3 loop: CASSLERADTEAFF. In DNA, the CDR3 is TGCGCCAGCAGCCTGGAGAGAGCGGACACTGAAGCTTTCTTT.

The genes are TRBV5-1 and TRBJ1-1; possibly TRBD1 for D (5 bases). Between the trimmed V and J ends, which lost 1 base and 1 base, there was a span of 14 bases. There are 16 residues in the CDR3. Germline CDR1 SGHRS, CDR2 YFSETQ. CDR3 nucleotides: TGCGCCAGCAGCTTGCTAACCAGGGTTGGGAACACTGAAGCTTTCTTT. As protein: CASSLLTRVGNTEAFF.

This rearrangement joins TRBV5-4 to TRBJ1-1; D is unclear. The CDR3 sequence is 16 residues long. CDR1 is SGHNT and CDR2 is YYREEE in the germline V gene (reference sequence). The V end was cut by 3 bases, the J end by 3 bases, with 18 bases between. CDR3 region: CASSSVPRVWDTEAFF. The DNA of the CDR3 is TGTGCCAGCAGCTCCGTCCCGAGGGTATGGGACACTGAAGCTTTCTTT.

The J gene is TRBJ2-5, the V gene TRBV7-8; 7 bases align to TRBD1. CDR1 and CDR2 from the germline V gene are SGHVS and FQNEAQ. The CDR3 is 16 amino acids. Trimming took 4 bases from V and 2 from J; bases not matched to a gene: 10. The CDR3 here is CASSSHPGTVQETQYF. The CDR3, as DNA: TGTGCCAGCAGCTCCCACCCTGGGACAGTTCAAGAGACCCAGTACTTC.

The chain links TRBV7-2 to TRBJ2-1; D is ambiguous. This CDR3 spans 12 amino acids. The germline V gene encodes CDR1 SGHTA and CDR2 FQGNSA. The V gene lost 6 bases and the J gene lost 2 bases, with 5 bases spanning the gap. CDR3 amino acids: CASRLPYNEQFF. The CDR3 DNA reads TGTGCCAGCAGGTTACCCTACAATGAGCAGTTCTTC.

The J gene is TRBJ2-7, the V gene TRBV5-1, with D possibly TRBD2 on 7 matching bases. Trimming stripped 2 bases from V and 2 bases from J, with 14 bases between. Germline-derived CDR1 and CDR2 are SGHRS and YFSETQ. The CDR3 is made up of 15 amino acids. The CDR3 sequence is CASSFMRGGTYEQYF. The CDR3 nucleotides are TGCGCCAGCAGCTTTATGAGGGGGGGAACCTACGAGCAGTACTTC.

With regard to this clone: In the same sample, other DNA sequences code for this CDR3. The chain carries TRBV30 and TRBJ2-7; D remains unclear. This CDR3 has 12 amino acids. Trimming shortened V by 0 bases and J by 2 bases, and 5 bases separated the two germline ends. Germline V gene lookup returns CDR1 GTSNPN and CDR2 SVGIG (reference sequence). This CDR3 reads CAWSVSAYEQYF. The CDR3 DNA follows: TGTGCCTGGAGTGTATCGGCCTACGAGCAGTACTTC.

This clone was counted a few times. Other DNA sequences in the same sample also yield this CDR3. The chain recombines TRBV29-1 with TRBJ2-5; TRBD1 matches at 7 bases. The V and J ends lost 4 bases and 2 bases, in that order; junction bases with no gene match: 1. The CDR3 consists of 12 residues. Germline V CDR1 and CDR2: SQVTM, ANQGSEA. The CDR3 bases are TGCAGCGTTGGGACAGGTCAAGAGACCCAGTACTTC. It specifies CSVGTGQETQYF.

This clone was detected only a few times. The chain couples TRBV29-1 to TRBJ1-2, with 11 positions matching TRBD1. The CDR3 length is 12 residues. V shed 6 bases and J 6 bases; nucleotides not matched to a gene: 3. Germline V CDR1 and CDR2: SQVTM, ANQGSEA. The CDR3 region is CSVRTGGNGYTF. The CDR3 DNA follows: TGCAGCGTAAGGACAGGGGGCAATGGCTACACCTTC.

V gene TRBV30 combines with J gene TRBJ1-2, with no clear D. Germline CDR1 and CDR2: GTSNPN and SVGIG (reference sequence). V was clipped by 2 bases and J by 4 bases, with 5 bases between them. The CDR3 is 11 amino acids. The CDR3 loop is CAWSWGYGYTF. CDR3 sequence (DNA): TGTGCCTGGAGTTGGGGCTATGGCTACACCTTC.

J is TRBJ2-7 and V is TRBV7-8; unclear D gene. The CDR3 consists of 10 residues. Germline lookup yields CDR1 SGHVS and CDR2 FQNEAQ. V gave up 2 bases and J gave up 7 bases, with 3 bases separating them. CDR3 sequence (DNA): TGTGCCAGCAGCTTACATGAGCAGTACTTC. Translated, it gives CASSLHEQYF. The whole variable domain, filled in from reference TRBV7-8 and TRBJ2-7, reads GAGVSQSPRYKVAKRGQDVALRCDPISGHVSLFWYQQALGQGPEFLTYFQNEAQLDKSGLPSDRFFAERPEGSVSTLKIQRTQQEDSAVYLCASSLHEQYFGPGTRLTVT.

This clone was seen more than once but under ten times. The V call is TRBV27, the J call TRBJ1-2; tentative D call: TRBD1 (5 bases). The CDR3 spans 16 residues. CDR1 is MNHEY, CDR2 SMNVEV, per germline (reference sequence). Trimming removed 6 bases at V and 4 bases at J, with 21 bases between. The CDR3 sequence is CASSQAVRGRGYGYTF. DNA of the CDR3: TGTGCCAGCAGCCAAGCGGTCCGGGGCCGAGGCTATGGCTACACCTTC.

The rearrangement uses TRBV7-9 and TRBJ2-1; D not certain. The CDR3 extends over 14 amino acids. Germline CDR1 and CDR2: SEHNR and FQNEAQ (reference sequence). V lost 6 bases and J lost 0, with 9 bases in between. CDR3: CASRERTSYNEQFF. The DNA of the CDR3 is TGTGCCAGCAGGGAGAGGACCTCCTACAATGAGCAGTTCTTC.